Listed below are T cell receptor beta chains from one sample, sequenced in a study of identical twins. Using its own MiXCR run on the 5' RACE reads, TCRdb lists one record per CDR3 protein. This table holds under 250,000 distinct CDR3 sequences, approximately 8.3% found once. The same specimen was also included in a second study, on yellow fever vaccine responses in identical twins.

Sequenced input: memory (CD45RO+) T cells sorted from blood. The origin of the receptors is a woman younger than 35 in good health. Each CDR3 is given with its conserved first and last residue. A D gene is named only where the DNA matches it firmly. Size tells how often a clone was seen (once, few, many) or the class of an expanded clone, and some rows leave it out.

V: TRBV12-3/TRBV12-4; D: .; size: many; J: TRBJ2-7; DNA: TGTGCCAGCAGTTTGAGGCAGTCCTACGAGCAGTACTTC; CDR3: CASSLRQSYEQYF
V: TRBV7-9; D: TRBD1; size: .; J: TRBJ1-1; DNA: TGTGCCAGCAGCGAACAGGGGGCTATGGAAGCTTTCTTT; CDR3: CASSEQGAMEAFF
V: TRBV7-9; D: .; size: .; J: TRBJ2-5; DNA: TGTGCCAGCAGCGTCGGCTCAAGCCAAGAGACCCAGTACTTC; CDR3: CASSVGSSQETQYF
V: TRBV6-1; D: .; size: few; J: TRBJ1-4; DNA: TGTGCCAGCACCTACAGTGCAACTAATGAAAAACTGTTTTTT; CDR3: CASTYSATNEKLFF
V: TRBV21-1; D: .; size: many; J: TRBJ2-7; DNA: TGTGCCAGCAGCTCACGAGGGAGGACAGACAAGACCTGCCCCTACGAGCAGTACTTC; CDR3: CASSSRGRTDKTCPYEQYF
V: TRBV3-1; D: TRBD2; size: .; J: TRBJ2-3; DNA: TGTGCCAGCAGCAAAGAGGGACCGGGGGGACTTTCAGATACGCAGTATTTT; CDR3: CASSKEGPGGLSDTQYF
V: TRBV3-1; D: TRBD2; size: .; J: TRBJ2-1; DNA: TGTGCCAGCAGCCAGGGTAGGGGGCTAGCGGGAGATGAGGGCAACAATGAGCAGTTCTTC; CDR3: CASSQGRGLAGDEGNNEQFF
V: TRBV2; D: .; size: many; J: TRBJ2-3; DNA: TGTGCCGCGTGGCTAGAGGGCTTAAATACGCAGTATTTT; CDR3: CAAWLEGLNTQYF
V: TRBV28; D: .; size: .; J: TRBJ2-1; DNA: TGTGCCAGCAGTTTATATAAAGGAGGGAGGCGATACAATGAGCAGTTCTTC; CDR3: CASSLYKGGRRYNEQFF
V: TRBV28; D: TRBD1; size: few; J: TRBJ2-7; DNA: TGTGCCAGCAGTCGACCCGGGACAGCGGACTTCGAGCAGTACTTC; CDR3: CASSRPGTADFEQYF
V: TRBV12-3/TRBV12-4; D: TRBD1; size: few; J: TRBJ2-7; DNA: TGTGCCAGCAGCCGTACCGGGACAGGGTACTACGAGCAGTACTTC; CDR3: CASSRTGTGYYEQYF
V: TRBV3-1; D: .; size: many; J: TRBJ2-1; DNA: TGTGCCAGCAGCCAAGAGGCACAGGGTTCTGAGCAGTTCTTC; CDR3: CASSQEAQGSEQFF
V: TRBV4-2; D: TRBD2; size: .; J: TRBJ2-1; DNA: TGTGCCAGCAGCCAAGGGCTAGCGGGAGGAAATGAGCAGTTCTTC; CDR3: CASSQGLAGGNEQFF
V: TRBV7-2; D: .; size: many; J: TRBJ2-7; DNA: TGTGCCAGCAGCACAAAACACTCTTGGCTTAATAGTTACGAGCAGTACTTC; CDR3: CASSTKHSWLNSYEQYF
V: TRBV4-2; D: .; size: .; J: TRBJ1-1; DNA: TGTGCCAGCAGCCAAGACCCCAACCGGGCTGAAGCTTTCTTT; CDR3: CASSQDPNRAEAFF
V: TRBV3-1; D: .; size: many; J: TRBJ2-7; DNA: TGTGCCAGCAGCCAAGGTAACGAGCAGTACTTC; CDR3: CASSQGNEQYF
V: TRBV20-1; D: .; size: many; J: TRBJ2-1; DNA: TGCAGTGCTCAAGACTACCTAATCTACAATGAGCAGTTCTTC; CDR3: CSAQDYLIYNEQFF
V: TRBV5-1; D: TRBD2; size: many; J: TRBJ2-5; DNA: TGCGCCAGCAGCATCTCTAGCGGGAGGTGGGAAGAGACCCAGTACTTC; CDR3: CASSISSGRWEETQYF
V: TRBV29-1; D: .; size: many; J: TRBJ1-5; DNA: TGCAGCGTTGCGGCGGGGGCTGGTGGCAATCAGCCCCAGCATTTT; CDR3: CSVAAGAGGNQPQHF